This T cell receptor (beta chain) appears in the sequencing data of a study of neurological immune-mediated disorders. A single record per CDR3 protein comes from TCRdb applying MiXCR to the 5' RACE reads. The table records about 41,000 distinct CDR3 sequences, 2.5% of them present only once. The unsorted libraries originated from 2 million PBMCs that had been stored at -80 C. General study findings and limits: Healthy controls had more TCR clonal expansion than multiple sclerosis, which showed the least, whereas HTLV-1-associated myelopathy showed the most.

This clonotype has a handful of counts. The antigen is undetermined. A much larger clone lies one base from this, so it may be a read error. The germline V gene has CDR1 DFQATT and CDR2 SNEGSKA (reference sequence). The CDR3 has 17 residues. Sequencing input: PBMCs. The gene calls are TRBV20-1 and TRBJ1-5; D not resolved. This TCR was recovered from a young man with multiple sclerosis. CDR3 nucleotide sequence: TGCAGTGCTAGAGATAGAACACAGAAGTATAGCAATCAGCACCAGCATTTT. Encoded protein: CSARDRTQKYSNQHQHF.